This section outlines one T cell receptor (beta chain) sequence together with its context. Its antigen remains unidentified. Selection for sequencing was limited to patients who had shown CD8+CD57+ cell expansion by flow cytometry. Patients had not yet gotten any therapy when their blood was taken for sampling. The sample originates from a study of CD8+CD57+ T cells in acquired aplastic anemia. At the level of the study: Sorted CD4+ and CD8+ cells gave a mean 3.2 ug DNA, range roughly 0.19 to 30 ug. Findings and limits, study-wide: Patients had roughly 29 CD8+ CDR3 sequences in common with controls (the shared set).

The template used for profiling TCR beta VDJ and CDR3 was genomic DNA. TCRdb processed the reads anew with MiXCR; each CDR3 protein has one entry. The sample includes about 160,000 distinct CDR3 sequences, about two thirds of them seen just once. Germline CDR1 is LNHNV and CDR2 is YYDKDF (reference sequence). CDR3 length equals 14 residues. The V and J ends lost 5 bases and 7 bases, in that order; junction bases with no gene match: 7. The origin of this receptor is a human donor with aplastic anemia. V gene TRBV15 combines with J gene TRBJ1-2, with 10 bases matching TRBD1. Sample: sorted CD4+, CD8+, or CD8+CD57+ T cells (not recorded which) from PBMCs. CDR3: CATSFDRGHLGYTF. CDR3 bases: TGTGCCACCAGCTTTGACAGGGGGCATCTTGGCTACACCTTC.